One sample yielded the 23 T cell receptor beta chains listed below, sequenced in a study of T cell changes during pregnancy in multiple sclerosis. Clones were read by immunoSEQ multiplex PCR, and TCRdb kept only the in-frame ones, dropping some. The table lists approximately 66,000 clones, around 94% of them singletons. The material sequenced was peripheral blood, taken in the third trimester of pregnancy. These receptors came from a female donor in good health, enrolled as a control in a pregnancy study.

This rearrangement joins TRBV6-6 to TRBJ1-3; D is possibly TRBD1 (6 bases). There are 16 residues in the CDR3. The V and J ends lost 4 bases and 0 bases respectively, with 13 bases between them. The germline V gene encodes CDR1 MNHNY and CDR2 SVGAGI (reference sequence). The DNA of the CDR3 is TGTGCCAGCAGTTTTCTTCAGGGGAGCTCTGGAAACACCATATATTTT. Translated, it gives CASSFLQGSSGNTIYF.

The chain combines TRBV20-1 with TRBJ2-1; 7 bases map to TRBD2. CDR1 and CDR2 (germline): DFQATT, SNEGSKA (reference sequence). The CDR3 has 11 residues. After removal of 5 bases from V and 10 bases from J, the junction contained 5 bases not matched to a gene. In nucleotides, the CDR3 is TGCAGTGCTCCTAGACTAGCAGAGCAGTTCTTC. Protein sequence: CSAPRLAEQFF.

This clone was recorded once. Within the sample, other DNA sequences also encode this same CDR3. The chain uses TRBV18 and TRBJ2-7, with D perhaps matching TRBD2 (5 bases). The CDR3 sequence is 13 residues long. The germline V and J ends were trimmed by 0 bases and 4 bases, with 7 bases remaining between them. CDR1 and CDR2 from the germline V gene are KGHSH and LQKENI. Here the CDR3 DNA reads TGTGCCAGCTCACCACCAGGAGGATACGAGCAGTACTTC. This gives the protein CASSPPGGYEQYF.

The V and J genes are TRBV7-3 and TRBJ2-3; 7 bases are shared with TRBD2. This CDR3 is 15 amino acids long. J lost 2 bases, V lost 2 bases, and 4 bases had no gene match. CDR1 is SGHTA, CDR2 FQGTGA, per germline. The CDR3 loop reads CASSLGGGYTDTQYF. The CDR3 DNA reads as TGTGCCAGCAGCTTAGGGGGGGGGTACACAGATACGCAGTATTTT.

The chain joins TRBV12-5 to TRBJ2-5; D unresolved. The CDR3 spans 15 residues. Between the trimmed V and J ends, which lost 7 bases and 2 bases, there was a span of 17 bases. The germline V gene encodes CDR1 LGHNT and CDR2 FRNRAP. The CDR3 DNA is TGTGCTAGTGCTGGCACTGCCAGGCAACAAGAGACCCAGTACTTC. It encodes CASAGTARQQETQYF. Combining the CDR3 with reference TRBV12-5 and TRBJ2-5 gives the whole variable domain DARVTQTPRHKVTEMGQEVTMRCQPILGHNTVFWYRQTMMQGLELLAYFRNRAPLDDSGMPKDRFSAEMPDATLATLKIQPSEPRDSAVYFCASAGTARQQETQYFGPGTRLLVL.

The CDR3 reads CASSFSQGPYEQYF. CDR3 bases: TGTGCCAGCAGTTTTAGCCAGGGCCCCTACGAGCAGTACTTC. This chain joins TRBV27 and TRBJ2-7, with a weak D call TRBD1 (5 bases). Germline loops: CDR1 MNHEY, CDR2 SMNVEV (reference sequence). The CDR3 is 14 amino acids. Trimming removed 3 bases from V and 2 bases from J, with 11 bases in between.

The genes are TRBV2 and TRBJ1-5; D unresolved. Per the germline V gene, CDR1 is SNHLY and CDR2 is FYNNEI. The ends were cut back, 3 bases at V and 5 bases at J, with 20 bases in the middle. The length of the CDR3 is 17 residues. CDR3 DNA sequence: TGTGCCAGCAGTGATACGGCGGGCAGTCTTTTTTATCAGCCCCAGCATTTT. It is translated as CASSDTAGSLFYQPQHF.

The chain is built from TRBV18 and TRBJ1-1, with D uncertain. Germline V gives CDR1 KGHSH, CDR2 LQKENI. V lost 6 bases, J lost 10 bases, and 18 bases lay in between. CDR3 length equals 13 residues. The CDR3 sequence is CASSQDAPGRAFF. CDR3 nucleotide sequence: TGTGCCAGCTCCCAAGACGCGCCAGGAAGAGCTTTCTTT.

This clone was found once. The chain recombines TRBV7-9 with TRBJ2-1; TRBD2 matches 11 bases. V lost 6 bases and J lost 2; bases outside the gene matches: 3. Germline loops: CDR1 SEHNR, CDR2 FQNEAQ (reference sequence). The CDR3 length is 15 residues. CDR3 region: CASRVAGGPYNEQFF. The CDR3 DNA sequence: TGTGCCAGCAGAGTAGCGGGAGGGCCCTACAATGAGCAGTTCTTC.

The chain carries TRBV30 and TRBJ2-7; no clear D. Germline loops: CDR1 GTSNPN, CDR2 SVGIG (reference sequence). The CDR3 runs 13 residues. Trimming took off 4 bases at V and 3 bases at J, with 13 bases between the two ends. The CDR3 is CAWKDSGIYEQYF. The CDR3 DNA follows: TGTGCCTGGAAAGACTCCGGAATCTACGAGCAGTACTTC.

The chain is built from TRBV7-3 and TRBJ2-1; weak D call: TRBD2 (6 bases). The germline V gene encodes CDR1 SGHTA and CDR2 FQGTGA. There are 14 residues in the CDR3. Trimming cost V 5 bases and J 6 bases, with 14 bases left between them. The chain's CDR3 is CASSVGGPGNEQFF. The CDR3 nucleotides read TGTGCCAGCAGCGTCGGAGGGCCGGGCAATGAGCAGTTCTTC.

This chain joins TRBV28 and TRBJ1-5, with 7 bases identical to TRBD1. The CDR3 spans 15 residues. Per germline, CDR1 MDHEN and CDR2 SYDVKM. The V segment lost 6 bases and the J segment 1 base; nucleotides outside the gene matches: 6. CDR3 bases: TGTGCCAGCAGACTGTCACAGGGGAGCAATCAGCCCCAGCATTTT. Residues: CASRLSQGSNQPQHF.

The rearrangement joins TRBV4-1 to TRBJ1-5; TRBD1 aligns across 7 bases. The CDR3 contains 15 residues. The V gene end was trimmed by 3 bases and the J gene end by 5 bases; junction bases not matched to a gene: 7. From germline, CDR1 is MGHRA and CDR2 YSYEKL. CDR3 sequence: CASSQVDRVDQPQHF. CDR3 nucleotides: TGCGCCAGCAGCCAGGTAGACAGGGTTGATCAGCCCCAGCATTTT.

V is TRBV2 and J is TRBJ2-5; maybe TRBD2 (5 bases). In germline, CDR1 is SNHLY, CDR2 FYNNEI. CDR3 length: 12 residues. The V end was cut by 8 bases, the J end by 5 bases, with 12 bases between. The CDR3 sequence: CASRGNGETQYF. CDR3 nucleotides: TGTGCCAGCCGGGGAAATGGGGAGACCCAGTACTTC.

The rearrangement links TRBV2 to TRBJ2-1; TRBD2 agrees at 10 bases. Looked up from germline, CDR1 is SNHLY and CDR2 is FYNNEI. Trimming at V came to 2 bases and at J to 6 bases, leaving 7 bases not matched to a gene. CDR3 size: 16 residues. CDR3 in DNA: TGTGCCAGCAGTGAATATCCAGCGGGGGGGCTCAATGAGCAGTTCTTC. Amino acids: CASSEYPAGGLNEQFF.

The V call is TRBV10-1, the J call TRBJ2-3; TRBD1 might be the D (5 bases). The CDR3 runs to 15 residues. Per the germline V gene, CDR1 is WNHNN and CDR2 is SYGVQD (reference sequence). Trimming shortened V by 4 bases and J by 4 bases, and 15 bases separated the two germline ends. The CDR3 DNA follows: TGCGCCAGCAGTGTAGGAAGGGGCGTCTCAGATACGCAGTATTTT. As protein: CASSVGRGVSDTQYF.

The V gene is TRBV28, the J gene TRBJ2-7, with 10 bases lining up with TRBD2. After removal of 2 bases from V and 3 bases from J, the junction contained 4 bases not matched to a gene. Germline CDR1 MDHEN, CDR2 SYDVKM. The CDR3 sequence is 15 residues long. The CDR3 DNA reads TGTGCCAGCAGTTTAGGGGCTAGCGGGGGCTACGAGCAGTACTTC. This encodes CASSLGASGGYEQYF.

The V and J genes are TRBV27 and TRBJ2-7, with D possibly matching TRBD2 (6 bases). The V end was cut by 8 bases, the J end by 0 bases, with 14 bases between. This CDR3 is 14 amino acids long. The germline V gene has CDR1 MNHEY and CDR2 SMNVEV (reference sequence). CDR3: CASGAVGGSYEQYF. CDR3 sequence (DNA): TGTGCCAGCGGAGCAGTGGGGGGCTCCTACGAGCAGTACTTC.

The chain employs TRBV25-1 and TRBJ1-1, with D unresolved. This CDR3 region has 15 residues. CDR1 and CDR2 from the germline V gene are MGHDK and SYGVNS. V dropped 3 bases and J dropped 3 bases, with 14 bases sitting between them. CDR3 residues: CASSDTAADHTEAFF. DNA for the CDR3: TGTGCCAGCAGTGATACTGCGGCAGACCACACTGAAGCTTTCTTT.

V and J are TRBV4-3 and TRBJ2-1; the match to TRBD1 covers 9 bases. The CDR3 covers 15 residues. Per germline, CDR1 LGHNA and CDR2 YSLEER. With 0 bases clipped from V and 7 bases from J, the junction kept 4 bases outside the gene matches. The CDR3 region is CASSQDGQGLNEQFF. The CDR3 DNA reads TGCGCCAGCAGCCAAGACGGACAGGGGTTGAATGAGCAGTTCTTC.

The genes are TRBV6-6 and TRBJ2-7; tentative D call: TRBD2 (6 bases). The CDR3 contains 14 residues. V was trimmed by 6 bases and J by 0 bases, leaving 12 bases between them. The V gene's germline CDR1 is MNHNY and CDR2 SVGAGI (reference sequence). CDR3 bases: TGTGCCAGCAGGGGCGGGCGGGGCTCCTACGAGCAGTACTTC. Translating gives CASRGGRGSYEQYF.

This clone has just a few counts. The chain employs TRBV19 and TRBJ1-1; D gene unclear. The CDR3 spans 13 residues. Germline V lookup: CDR1 LNHDA, CDR2 SQIVND (reference sequence). The V and J ends lost 6 bases and 4 bases respectively, with 12 bases between them. CDR3 in amino acids: CASRRPRSTEAFF. CDR3 nucleotide sequence: TGTGCCAGTAGGAGACCGCGGAGCACTGAAGCTTTCTTT.

The chain couples TRBV10-3 to TRBJ2-3; the match to TRBD2 covers 8 bases. V gave up 7 bases and J gave up 2 bases; unmatched junction bases: 5. This CDR3 is built from 14 residues. CDR1 and CDR2 from the germline V gene are ENHRY and SYGVKD. The CDR3 DNA follows: TGTGCCATCACGTCGGGGGGGCTCACAGATACGCAGTATTTT. Amino acids: CAITSGGLTDTQYF.